This TCR beta chain derives from a study of T cell clonality in common variable immunodeficiency. Germline V gene sequence: CDR1 MNHEY, CDR2 SVGEGT. CDR3 size: 14 residues. Some clones are missing from TCRdb's copy, which holds only in-frame ones; the method was immunoSEQ multiplex PCR. The sample lists 25,000 to 30,000 clones, none appearing once, the ten largest making up approximately 3.1%. Study-level points and caveats: Fewer deletions and N-nucleotide insertions were reportedly seen in common variable immunodeficiency TCR beta sequences.

Points on this clone: The antigen is unknown. Coverage ceases 3 residues before the CDR3 finishes, and the germline J gene fills in the end.

This chain links TRBV6-2 or TRBV6-3 with TRBJ1-1; 7 bases agree with TRBD1. Sequenced material: peripheral blood mononuclear cells. The clonotype was recovered from a human donor with common variable immunodeficiency. This CDR3 reads CASSRQGIGAEAFF. CDR3 DNA (partial): TGTGCCAGCAGCAGACAGGGCATAGGGGCCGAA.